The clone carrying this T cell receptor (beta chain) appeared once. Its antigen remains unknown. These data originate in a study of T cells in tuberculosis. Looking at the study overall: This South African cohort compared adolescents with or without latent tuberculosis against adults with active tuberculosis.

General study points: Samples were chosen by availability of cryopreserved specimens. The TCR-beta difference was not significant; alpha differences partly reflected length.

The germline gives CDR1 MGHRA, CDR2 YSYEKL. This CDR3 comprises 16 residues. Germline trimming cut 4 bases from V and 5 bases from J; bases unmatched to any gene: 8. Profiling relied on immunoSEQ multiplex PCR, and the TCRdb table lists in-frame clones only, not all of them. The sample has 25,000 to 30,000 clones, approximately 93% seen once. The TCR sequence derives from a donor aged 10 to 29 with latent tuberculosis or without tuberculosis infection. The specimen sequenced was PBMCs. The V call is TRBV4-1, the J call TRBJ2-5, with 12 bases that match TRBD2. CDR3: CASSRRLAGEGETQYF. CDR3 in DNA: TGCGCCAGCAGCCGCCGACTAGCGGGGGAGGGGGAGACCCAGTACTTC.